This is a list of T cell receptor beta chains from one sample in a study of identical twins. TCRdb independently ran MiXCR on the 5' RACE reads; one entry per CDR3 protein. The table has hundreds of thousands of distinct CDR3 sequences, approximately 6.1% seen once. Source material: naive T cells sorted from blood. These receptor sequences come from a man in his late teens or twenties in good health. Each CDR3 is given with its conserved first and last residue. The D gene is left open where the match is weak. Clone size is stated in some rows and not others, as once, few, many or a class when expanded.

size	V	D	J	DNA	CDR3
NA	TRBV7-2	NA	TRBJ2-5	TGTGCCAGCAGCCGCGGTGGTTGGACAGCTAGTCAAGAGACCCAGTACTTC	CASSRGGWTASQETQYF
NA	TRBV19	NA	TRBJ2-1	TGTGCCAGTAGCCGAGGTCTACTTGAGCGGAGCAATGAGCAGTTCTTC	CASSRGLLERSNEQFF
few	TRBV28	NA	TRBJ2-1	TGTGCCAGCAGTTTAAGCCCCTTTTCCGGCAATGAGCAGTTCTTC	CASSLSPFSGNEQFF
many	TRBV6-1	TRBD1	TRBJ2-1	TGTGCCAGCAGCCAACAGGGGGCTTCATCCAATGAGCAGTTCTTC	CASSQQGASSNEQFF
NA	TRBV29-1	NA	TRBJ2-7	TGCAGCGCTTGGTATGGCACCTACGAGCAGTACTTC	CSAWYGTYEQYF
few	TRBV27	NA	TRBJ2-4	TGTGCCAGCATGCCCCCAGCCAAAAACATTCAGTACTTC	CASMPPAKNIQYF
many	TRBV24-1	NA	TRBJ2-1	TGTGCCACCAGTGAAGCCTTCGCGTCCAACAATGAGCAGTTCTTC	CATSEAFASNNEQFF
NA	TRBV20-1	TRBD2	TRBJ2-7	TGCAGTGCAGAAACCGGGACTAGCGCCTACGAGCAGTACTTC	CSAETGTSAYEQYF
NA	TRBV15	NA	TRBJ1-1	TGTGCCACCAGCAGAGTAGGCACCCTGAACACTGAAGCTTTCTTT	CATSRVGTLNTEAFF
NA	TRBV20-1	TRBD2	TRBJ2-2	TGCAGTGCTAGACTAAACAGGGCCGGTCTAGCGGGAGCCGGGGAGCTGTTTTTT	CSARLNRAGLAGAGELFF
NA	TRBV12-3/TRBV12-4	TRBD1	TRBJ1-4	TGTGCCAGCAGCCTCGGCCCGGGACAGGGGAATGAAAAACTGTTTTTT	CASSLGPGQGNEKLFF
many	TRBV12-3/TRBV12-4	NA	TRBJ2-2	TGTGCCAGCAGTTACGTGGTATACACCGGGGAGCTGTTTTTT	CASSYVVYTGELFF
many	TRBV18	TRBD1	TRBJ2-5	TGTGCCAGCTCACCCCAAACAGGGGCCAACAGACAAGAGACCCAGTACTTC	CASSPQTGANRQETQYF
NA	TRBV27	NA	TRBJ1-1	TGTGCCAGCAGTTCCATTTGGGACAACACTGAAGCTTTCTTT	CASSSIWDNTEAFF
few	TRBV7-9	NA	TRBJ2-6	TGTGCCAGCAGCCCTAGAGAGTGGGCAGGTGGGGCCAACGTCCTGACTTTC	CASSPREWAGGANVLTF
few	TRBV12-5	TRBD2	TRBJ2-1	TGTGCTAGTGCCGCAGGACTAGCGGGGGGACGGGATGAGCAGTTCTTC	CASAAGLAGGRDEQFF
many	TRBV5-1	NA	TRBJ2-3	TGCGCCAGCAGCCCAGGGAGCACAGATACGCAGTATTTT	CASSPGSTDTQYF
many	TRBV20-1	TRBD1	TRBJ2-1	TGCAGTGCTAGAGATAGGGACAGGGGGCGCGGGGGTGAGCAGTTCTTC	CSARDRDRGRGGEQFF
many	TRBV7-3	NA	TRBJ2-1	TGTGCCAGCAGCCTCCTGGAGGGACCCAGAAAAGTCTTC	CASSLLEGPRKVF
NA	TRBV2	NA	TRBJ2-1	TGTGCCGGAAAGGGGCCCAGCTCCTACAATGAGCAGTTCTTC	CAGKGPSSYNEQFF
many	TRBV12-3/TRBV12-4	TRBD1	TRBJ2-5	TGTGCCAGCAGTTTAGTCTTCCGGACAGGGAGGGAGACCCAGTACTTC	CASSLVFRTGRETQYF
few	TRBV11-2	NA	TRBJ1-5	TGTGCCAGCAGCTTAGAAGCCTCCCGCGGTAATCAGCCCCAGCATTTT	CASSLEASRGNQPQHF
many	TRBV29-1	TRBD2	TRBJ2-7	TGCAGCGCCGATAGCGGGACTTCGTACGAGCAGTACTTC	CSADSGTSYEQYF
few	TRBV5-1	TRBD1	TRBJ2-1	TGCGCCAGCAGCACCAAGGACAGGTCAACCTACAATGAGCAGTTCTTC	CASSTKDRSTYNEQFF
NA	TRBV11-3	TRBD1	TRBJ2-3	TGTGCCAGCAGCTCACCGACACAGGGGGTAGCAGATACGCAGTATTTT	CASSSPTQGVADTQYF
few	TRBV5-1	NA	TRBJ2-7	TGCGCCAGCAGCTTGGGAGGGAGAGGAGCGAGTTTCTACGAGCAGTACTTC	CASSLGGRGASFYEQYF
many	TRBV20-1	NA	TRBJ1-1	TGCAGTGCTAGGGCTGACACACGCCCAATGAACACTGAAGCTTTCTTT	CSARADTRPMNTEAFF
many	TRBV5-1	NA	TRBJ1-1	TGCGCCAGCAGCTGGAACTCGGAGAACACTGAAGCTTTCTTT	CASSWNSENTEAFF
many	TRBV20-1	NA	TRBJ1-1	TGCAGTGCGGCCGAAGCTTTCTTT	CSAAEAFF
NA	TRBV29-1	NA	TRBJ2-1	TGCAGCCACAGTTACTACAATGAGCAGTTCTTC	CSHSYYNEQFF
NA	TRBV19	NA	TRBJ2-2	TGTGCCAGTAGCGTCGGGACCAGGTCTACCGGGGAGCTGTTTTTT	CASSVGTRSTGELFF